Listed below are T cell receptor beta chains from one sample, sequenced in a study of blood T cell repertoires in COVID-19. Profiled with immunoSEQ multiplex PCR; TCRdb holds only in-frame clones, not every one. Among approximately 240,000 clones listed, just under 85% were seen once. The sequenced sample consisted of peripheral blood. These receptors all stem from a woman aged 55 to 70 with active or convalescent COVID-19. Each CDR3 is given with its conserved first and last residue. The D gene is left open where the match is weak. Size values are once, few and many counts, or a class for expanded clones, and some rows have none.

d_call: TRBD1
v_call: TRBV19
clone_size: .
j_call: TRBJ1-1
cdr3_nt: TGTGCCAGTAGTAGAAGGGGACAGGGAGGAGGGGTGAGGGCTGAAGCTTTCTTT
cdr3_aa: CASSRRGQGGGVRAEAFF

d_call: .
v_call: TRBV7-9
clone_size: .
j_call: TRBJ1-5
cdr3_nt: TGTGCCAGCAGCTTAGAGGGAGACACTTATCAGCCCCAGCATTTT
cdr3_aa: CASSLEGDTYQPQHF

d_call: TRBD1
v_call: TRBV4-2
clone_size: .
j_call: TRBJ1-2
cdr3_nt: TGTGCCAGCAGCCTGGGACAGGGTTCGGCCTACACCTTC
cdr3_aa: CASSLGQGSAYTF

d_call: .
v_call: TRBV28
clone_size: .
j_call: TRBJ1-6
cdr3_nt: TGTGCCAGCAGTGGGTATAGGGGTTTTCACTCACCCCTCCACTTT
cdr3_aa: CASSGYRGFHSPLHF

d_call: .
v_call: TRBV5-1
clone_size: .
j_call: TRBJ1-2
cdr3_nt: TGCGCCAGCAGCTTGGATACAGGGAACTATGGCTACACCTTC
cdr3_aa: CASSLDTGNYGYTF

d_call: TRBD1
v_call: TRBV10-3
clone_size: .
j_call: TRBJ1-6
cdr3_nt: TGTGCCATCAGTGAGACAACCACAGGGGGCGTGAAGTCACCCCTCCACTTT
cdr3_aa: CAISETTTGGVKSPLHF

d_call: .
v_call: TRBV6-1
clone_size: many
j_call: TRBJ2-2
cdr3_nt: TGTGCCAGCAGTGAGTTACCAGGGCCCGGGGAGCTGTTTTTT
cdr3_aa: CASSELPGPGELFF

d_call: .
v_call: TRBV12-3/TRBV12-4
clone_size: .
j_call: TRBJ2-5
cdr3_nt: TGTGCCAGCAGTGCAGGGGTAGGAGAGACCCAGTACTTC
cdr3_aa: CASSAGVGETQYF

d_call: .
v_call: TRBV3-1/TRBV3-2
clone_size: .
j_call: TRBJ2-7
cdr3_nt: TGTGCCAGCAGCCAACTAGTGGCTCGCGAGCAGTACTTC
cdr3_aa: CASSQLVAREQYF

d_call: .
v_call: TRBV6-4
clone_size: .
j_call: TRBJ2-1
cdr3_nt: TGTGCCAGCAGTCCCAGGGATAACGCTTACAATGAGCAGTTCTTC
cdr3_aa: CASSPRDNAYNEQFF

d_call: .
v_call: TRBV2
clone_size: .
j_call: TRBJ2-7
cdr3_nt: TGTGCCAGCAGTGCCTGGACAGCTGGGAACTACGAGCAGTACTTC
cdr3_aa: CASSAWTAGNYEQYF

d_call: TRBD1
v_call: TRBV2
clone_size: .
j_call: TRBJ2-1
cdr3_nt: TGTGCCAGCAGCGTACGTCGGGCAGGGGGCATGGATGAGCAGTTCTTC
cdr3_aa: CASSVRRAGGMDEQFF

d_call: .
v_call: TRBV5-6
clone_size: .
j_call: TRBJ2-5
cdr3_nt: TGTGCCAGCAGCTCCCCCGTGGGGCAGCTAAGGGAGACCCAGTACTTC
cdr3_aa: CASSSPVGQLRETQYF

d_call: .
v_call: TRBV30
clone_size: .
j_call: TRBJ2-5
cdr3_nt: TGTGCCTGGGCTGAGGGCGGAGCCGGGAAGACCCAGTACTTC
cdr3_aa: CAWAEGGAGKTQYF

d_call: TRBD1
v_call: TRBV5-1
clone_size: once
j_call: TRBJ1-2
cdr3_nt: TGCGCCAGCAGCGCGGGACAGGGGGTCTATGGCTACACCTTC
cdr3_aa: CASSAGQGVYGYTF

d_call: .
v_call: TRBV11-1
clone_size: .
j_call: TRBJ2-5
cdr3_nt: TGTGCCAGCAGCTTAGGCAGGGGAGAGACCCAGTACTTC
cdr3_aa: CASSLGRGETQYF

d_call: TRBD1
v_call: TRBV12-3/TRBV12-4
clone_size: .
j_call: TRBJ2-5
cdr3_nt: TGTGCCAGCAGATGGACAGGACGAGAGACCCAGTACTTC
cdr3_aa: CASRWTGRETQYF

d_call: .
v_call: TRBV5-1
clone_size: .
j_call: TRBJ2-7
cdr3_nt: TGCGCCAGCACCCTAATGGCAGGGAATAACGAGCAGTACTTC
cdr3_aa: CASTLMAGNNEQYF

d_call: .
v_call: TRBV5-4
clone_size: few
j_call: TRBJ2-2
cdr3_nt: TGTGCCAGCAGCTCCAGCGACGGCGGGATGGGGACCGGGGAGCTGTTTTTT
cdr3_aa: CASSSSDGGMGTGELFF

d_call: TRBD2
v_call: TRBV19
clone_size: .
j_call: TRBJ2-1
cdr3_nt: TGTGCCAGTAGTAGAAGGACTAGCGGGAGTGCCTACAATGAGCAGTTCTTC
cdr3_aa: CASSRRTSGSAYNEQFF

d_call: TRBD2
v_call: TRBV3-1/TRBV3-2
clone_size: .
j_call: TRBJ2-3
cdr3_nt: TGTGCCAGCAGCCTTCGACTAGCGGGAGGTAGCACAGATACGCAGTATTTT
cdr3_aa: CASSLRLAGGSTDTQYF

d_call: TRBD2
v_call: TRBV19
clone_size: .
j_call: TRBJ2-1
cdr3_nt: TGTGCCAGTACGAGGACTAGCGGGGGAGGCTCCTACAATGAGCAGTTCTTC
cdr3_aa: CASTRTSGGGSYNEQFF

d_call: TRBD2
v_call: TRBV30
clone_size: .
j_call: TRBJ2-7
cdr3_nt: TGTGCCTGGAGTGTATTCCCGGGACTAGGGCCGACCGAGCAGTACTTC
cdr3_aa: CAWSVFPGLGPTEQYF

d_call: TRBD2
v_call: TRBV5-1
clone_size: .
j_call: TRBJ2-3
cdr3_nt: TGCGCCAGCAGCTGGGAGGGTAGGAGCACCACAGATACGCAGTATTTT
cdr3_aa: CASSWEGRSTTDTQYF